This T cell receptor beta chain was obtained from a study of early T cells in non-severe SARS-CoV-2 infection. On the study more broadly: Bulk RNA isolated from unsorted whole blood underwent sequencing; chains were not paired.

This clonotype was counted ten times or more. This CDR3 spans 14 amino acids. Germline CDR1 is DFQATT and CDR2 is SNEGSKA (reference sequence). Trimming took 7 bases from V and 0 from J, leaving 15 bases between them. The protocol attached unique molecular identifiers to individual cDNA molecules. Each CDR3 protein is one row after TCRdb ran MiXCR on the 5' RACE reads. The sample lists tens of thousands of distinct CDR3 sequences, around 4.4% seen once, with 9.5% to 13% in the top ten. The rearrangement links TRBV20-1 to TRBJ1-1; D remains ambiguous. The clonotype comes from an adult who was a healthcare worker with PCR-confirmed SARS-CoV-2 infection or an uninfected control (not recorded which). The sequencing input was whole blood. CDR3 sequence: CSVRNSVMNTEAFF. The CDR3 DNA sequence: TGCAGTGTCCGAAATTCGGTAATGAACACTGAAGCTTTCTTT.